This T cell receptor beta chain was identified during a study of blood T cell repertoires in COVID-19. Participants' reported clinical history set cohort assignment. In Cohort 3, a recovered donor had either two negative PCRs, clearance, or symptom resolution. In the source study's methods: It was from reference gene primer amplification that nucleated cell counts were estimated. Sequencing was performed with immunoSEQ multiplex PCR; in TCRdb, only in-frame clones are kept and a portion is missing. V and J calls and clone size are copied from that table; D and trimming were computed from the DNA. The sample has 280,000 or so clones, 87% seen once. The V end lost 6 bases, the J end lost 0 bases, and 18 bases lay between the germline ends. Per germline, CDR1 MNHEY and CDR2 SMNVEV (reference sequence). This CDR3 is 16 amino acids long.

The receptor's source is a woman in her forties who had recovered from COVID-19. Sequencing used PBMCs or T cells enriched from blood (not recorded which). This sequence joins TRBV27 and TRBJ2-7; tentative D call: TRBD1 (6 bases). In DNA form, the CDR3 reads TGTGCCAGCAGGCCCTGGGGGCAGGGGCGCTCCTACGAGCAGTACTTC. Its translation: CASRPWGQGRSYEQYF.